The 23 T cell receptor beta chains given below trace back to one sample, sequenced in a study of shared clonotypes between healthy human individuals. Clones were read by immunoSEQ multiplex PCR, and TCRdb kept only the in-frame ones, dropping some. The sample has 640,000 or so clones; approximately 75% are singletons. The sequenced material came from memory CD4+ T cells sorted from blood. Subset in this sample: CD45RA-negative fraction. Source of these receptors: a woman between 25 and 40 years old in good health.

A few counts support this clone. The chain couples TRBV18 to TRBJ2-5; the D gene is possibly TRBD2 (5 bases). V shed 3 bases and J shed 1 base, with 15 bases lying between them. This CDR3 has 16 residues. CDR1 is KGHSH and CDR2 is LQKENI in the germline V gene. CDR3 in DNA: TGTGCCAGCTCACCCACCGCCAGCGGACTCCAAGAGACCCAGTACTTC. Amino acid sequence: CASSPTASGLQETQYF. The entire variable domain, with the rest obtained from reference TRBV18 and TRBJ2-5, is as follows: NAGVMQNPRHLVRRRGQEARLRCSPMKGHSHVYWYRQLPEEGLKFMVYLQKENIIDESGMPKERFSAEFPKEGPSILRIQQVVRGDSAAYFCASSPTASGLQETQYFGPGTRLLVL.

The V gene is TRBV7-9, the J gene TRBJ1-1; perhaps TRBD1 as D (5 bases). V was pared by 0 bases and J by 4 bases, with 12 bases between. Germline V CDR1 and CDR2: SEHNR, FQNEAQ (reference sequence). CDR3 size: 15 residues. The DNA for the CDR3 is TGTGCCAGCAGCTTAGCGGGGCGCGAGTCCACTGAAGCTTTCTTT. This codes for CASSLAGRESTEAFF.

The rearrangement uses TRBV28 and TRBJ1-1; D unresolved. The CDR3 length is 12 residues. Per germline, CDR1 MDHEN and CDR2 SYDVKM. With 2 bases removed from V and 8 bases from J, the gap between germline ends came to 9 bases. Here the CDR3 reads CASSLGLAEAFF. CDR3 DNA sequence: TGTGCCAGCAGTTTAGGGTTGGCGGAAGCTTTCTTT.

The sample holds a few counts of this clone. The V gene is TRBV28, the J gene TRBJ1-5; D might be TRBD1 (6 bases). V dropped 7 bases and J dropped 7 bases, with 14 bases sitting between them. From germline, CDR1 is MDHEN and CDR2 SYDVKM. This CDR3 contains 13 residues. The CDR3 protein is CASNTGTLQPQHF. DNA of the CDR3: TGTGCCAGCAACACAGGGACCTTACAGCCCCAGCATTTT. The variable domain in full, with the rest retrieved from reference TRBV28 and TRBJ1-5, is DVKVTQSSRYLVKRTGEKVFLECVQDMDHENMFWYRQDPGLGLRLIYFSYDVKMKEKGDIPEGYSVSREKKERFSLILESASTNQTSMYLCASNTGTLQPQHFGDGTRLSIL.

This clone was detected a few times. This chain uses TRBV27 with TRBJ2-1, with 9 bases fitting TRBD2. The CDR3 consists of 14 residues. J lost 5 bases, V lost 6 bases, and 5 bases had no gene match. The germline CDR1 and CDR2 sequences are MNHEY and SMNVEV (reference sequence). The CDR3 loop is CASRGTSFHNEQFF. CDR3 DNA sequence: TGTGCCAGCAGAGGGACTAGCTTCCACAATGAGCAGTTCTTC.

This sequence joins TRBV7-9 and TRBJ1-1; possibly TRBD1 for D (5 bases). The germline V gene has CDR1 SEHNR and CDR2 FQNEAQ (reference sequence). The CDR3 runs to 14 residues. V was clipped by 6 bases and J by 2 bases, with 13 bases between them. This chain's CDR3 is CASRWRGPNTEAFF. CDR3 coding DNA: TGTGCCAGCAGGTGGAGGGGCCCTAACACTGAAGCTTTCTTT.

This clone was picked up a small number of times. This chain uses TRBV6-1 with TRBJ2-1; no reliable D call. This CDR3 contains 13 residues. CDR1 and CDR2 from the germline V gene are MNHNS and SASEGT. The germline V and J ends were trimmed by 10 bases and 4 bases, with 14 bases remaining between them. Written as DNA, the CDR3 is TGTGCCACTCCAAGCTTGGGGTACAATGAGCAGTTCTTC. Translating it yields CATPSLGYNEQFF.

The chain has TRBV4-1 and TRBJ1-1; D is ambiguous. This CDR3 region has 15 residues. The V end lost 4 bases, the J end lost 3 bases, and 15 bases lay between the germline ends. Germline V gene lookup returns CDR1 MGHRA and CDR2 YSYEKL. CDR3 bases: TGCGCCAGCAGCCCGAGCTCGGGCGGCCACACTGAAGCTTTCTTT. The encoded protein is CASSPSSGGHTEAFF.

This clone was detected once. The J gene is TRBJ1-5, the V gene TRBV15, with 11 bases identical to TRBD1. Germline values: CDR1 LNHNV, CDR2 YYDKDF (reference sequence). The J segment lost 5 bases and the V segment lost 2 bases, leaving 2 bases of the junction unmatched. This CDR3 contains 15 residues. CDR3 nucleotide sequence: TGTGCCACCAGCAGAATGGGACAGGGGGATCAGCCCCAGCATTTT. It is translated as CATSRMGQGDQPQHF. The full variable domain, rest sourced from reference TRBV15 and TRBJ1-5, is DAMVIQNPRYQVTQFGKPVTLSCSQTLNHNVMYWYQQKSSQAPKLLFHYYDKDFNNEADTPDNFQSRRPNTSFCFLDIRSPGLGDTAMYLCATSRMGQGDQPQHFGDGTRLSIL.

This clone was found once. This rearrangement joins TRBV5-4 to TRBJ2-3; 11 nucleotides agree with TRBD2. Germline V gene data show CDR1 as SGHNT and CDR2 as YYREEE (reference sequence). Trimming took 3 bases from V and 3 from J; bases not matched to a gene: 9. The CDR3 loop spans 17 amino acids. CDR3 sequence reads: CASSSSGGLADTDTQYF. As DNA, the CDR3 is TGTGCCAGCAGCTCCAGCGGGGGACTAGCGGATACAGATACGCAGTATTTT. The full variable domain, with the rest looked up from reference TRBV5-4 and TRBJ2-3, is ETGVTQSPTHLIKTRGQQVTLRCSSQSGHNTVSWYQQALGQGPQFIFQYYREEENGRGNFPPRFSGLQFPNYSSELNVNALELDDSALYLCASSSSGGLADTDTQYFGPGTRLTVL.

This clone was seen more than once but under ten times. The V gene is TRBV28, the J gene TRBJ2-2, with 10 bases fitting TRBD2. The CDR3 runs to 17 residues. With 1 base clipped from V and 1 base from J, the junction kept 3 bases outside the gene matches. Germline V CDR1 and CDR2: MDHEN, SYDVKM. CDR3 protein: CASSLLASGGNTGELFF. CDR3 sequence (DNA): TGTGCCAGCAGTTTATTAGCTAGCGGGGGGAACACCGGGGAGCTGTTTTTT.

This chain uses TRBV19 with TRBJ1-2; tentatively, D is TRBD1 (5 bases). The CDR3 covers 14 residues. V was pared by 4 bases and J by 4 bases, with 13 bases between. Germline-derived CDR1 and CDR2 are LNHDA and SQIVND (reference sequence). CDR3 coding DNA: TGTGCCAGTAGTAATCAGGGTTCAAGCTATGGCTACACCTTC. Protein product: CASSNQGSSYGYTF.

The V gene is TRBV4-2, the J gene TRBJ2-2, with unresolved D. This CDR3 has 16 residues. The germline V and J ends were trimmed by 1 base and 1 base, with 10 bases remaining between them. From germline, CDR1 is LGHNA and CDR2 YNFKEQ. In DNA form, the CDR3 reads TGTGCCAGCAGCCAAGGTGTGTCGCAGAACACCGGGGAGCTGTTTTTT. This codes for CASSQGVSQNTGELFF.

The chain carries TRBV2 and TRBJ2-5; TRBD2 might be the D (6 bases). CDR3 length: 14 amino acids. CDR1 is SNHLY and CDR2 is FYNNEI in the germline V gene. With 7 bases removed from V and 6 bases from J, the gap between germline ends came to 18 bases. The CDR3 sequence is CASTNSPSVKTQYF. Written as DNA, the CDR3 is TGTGCCAGCACGAATAGCCCTAGCGTGAAGACCCAGTACTTC.

The chain recombines TRBV5-1 with TRBJ2-7; 8 bases fit TRBD1. CDR3 length equals 13 residues. The ends lost 7 bases at V and 6 bases at J; junction bases unmatched: 9. Germline V CDR1 and CDR2: SGHRS, YFSETQ. The DNA of the CDR3 is TGCGCCAGCCGCAGGACAGGGACCCTCGAGCAGTACTTC. Encoded protein: CASRRTGTLEQYF.

This clone turned up a few times. The chain carries TRBV6-6 and TRBJ1-6; D is possibly TRBD1 (6 bases). With 11 bases removed from V and 4 bases from J, the gap between germline ends came to 9 bases. This CDR3 region has 12 residues. Germline CDR1 is MNHNY and CDR2 is SVGAGI (reference sequence). CDR3 DNA: TGTGCCTCGACAGGTTATAATTCACCCCTCCACTTT. It encodes CASTGYNSPLHF.

The V gene is TRBV28, the J gene TRBJ1-1; D not certain. The V end lost 10 bases, the J end lost 3 bases, and 12 bases lay between the germline ends. CDR1 and CDR2 (germline): MDHEN, SYDVKM. The CDR3 loop spans 12 amino acids. CDR3: CATELLDTEAFF. The CDR3 DNA is TGTGCCACCGAACTCCTGGACACTGAAGCTTTCTTT.

This chain links TRBV19 with TRBJ2-5; D call uncertain. The CDR3 length is 15 residues. Germline CDR1 reads LNHDA; CDR2 reads SQIVND (reference sequence). Trimming shortened V by 9 bases and J by 4 bases, and 21 bases separated the two germline ends. The chain's CDR3 is CASSPRSLVAETQYF. CDR3 nucleotides: TGTGCCAGCTCCCCACGGAGTCTGGTGGCAGAGACCCAGTACTTC. The whole variable domain, remainder taken from reference TRBV19 and TRBJ2-5, is DGGITQSPKYLFRKEGQNVTLSCEQNLNHDAMYWYRQDPGQGLRLIYYSQIVNDFQKGDIAEGYSVSREKKESFPLTVTSAQKNPTAFYLCASSPRSLVAETQYFGPGTRLLVL.

The J gene is TRBJ2-3, the V gene TRBV11-2, with D perhaps TRBD2 (6 bases). The CDR3 is 14 amino acids. CDR1 is SGHAT, CDR2 FQNNGV, per germline. Trimming cost V 4 bases and J 5 bases, with 13 bases left between them. CDR3 protein: CASSSGLPGDTQYF. Written as DNA, the CDR3 is TGTGCCAGCAGCTCGGGACTTCCTGGAGATACGCAGTATTTT.

The chain recombines TRBV15 with TRBJ2-7; D is uncertain. Trimming cost V 0 bases and J 2 bases, with 17 bases left between them. Germline loops: CDR1 LNHNV, CDR2 YYDKDF (reference sequence). The CDR3 length is 17 residues. The CDR3 DNA is TGTGCCACCAGCAGAGATATTGGAACAGCCCTTCCCTACGAGCAGTACTTC. Encoded protein: CATSRDIGTALPYEQYF.

This chain uses TRBV10-3 with TRBJ2-3; the match to TRBD2 covers 7 bases. The germline V gene encodes CDR1 ENHRY and CDR2 SYGVKD. V was clipped by 2 bases and J by 6 bases; unmatched bases: 8. CDR3 size: 15 residues. Here the CDR3 DNA reads TGTGCCATCAGTGAGGCCGGACTAGTTTACGATACGCAGTATTTT. It specifies CAISEAGLVYDTQYF.

V usage is TRBV27 and J usage is TRBJ1-5, with D tentatively TRBD1 (5 bases). V gave up 5 bases and J gave up 0 bases, with 14 bases separating them. Germline CDR1 and CDR2: MNHEY and SMNVEV (reference sequence). The length of the CDR3 is 16 residues. CDR3 nucleotides: TGTGCCAGCAGTAAAAACCGGGACGTTAGCAATCAGCCCCAGCATTTT. As protein: CASSKNRDVSNQPQHF.

The chain combines TRBV19 with TRBJ2-2; 7 positions agree with TRBD2. J was trimmed by 7 bases and V by 5 bases; bases with no gene match: 13. The CDR3 runs 16 residues. Germline CDR1 is LNHDA and CDR2 is SQIVND (reference sequence). The DNA for the CDR3 is TGTGCCAGTAGTCCCCCGGGCGGGAGAGGGGTCGGGGAGCTGTTTTTT. Residues: CASSPPGGRGVGELFF.